These T cell receptor beta chains were read from a single sample in a study of T cells in Graves' hyperthyroidism and ophthalmopathy. Each CDR3 protein gets one entry after TCRdb re-called the multiplex PCR reads with MiXCR. The data contain a few hundred thousand distinct CDR3 sequences, nearly 15% of them seen just once; the ten biggest clones take up approximately 19%. The sequencing input was blood. These receptors all come from a woman aged 55-75 years with Graves' ophthalmopathy. The CDR3 runs from the conserved cysteine through the conserved F or W. Fields, in order: V gene, D gene, clone size, J gene, CDR3 protein, CDR3 DNA. The D gene is left open where the match is weak. Size is omitted from some rows. Given values are once, few, many or a class for expanded clones.

v_call: TRBV2
d_call: TRBD2
clone_size: NA
j_call: TRBJ2-7
cdr3_aa: CASRWGGDGQYF
cdr3_nt: TGTGCCAGCCGGTGGGGGGGGGACGGGCAGTACTTC

v_call: TRBV5-1
d_call: TRBD2
clone_size: few
j_call: TRBJ2-2
cdr3_aa: CASRTGTMSTGELFF
cdr3_nt: TGCGCCAGCAGAACCGGGACTATGAGCACCGGGGAGCTGTTTTTT

v_call: TRBV28
d_call: NA
clone_size: many
j_call: TRBJ2-5
cdr3_aa: CASSSVGGRTAIQETQYF
cdr3_nt: TGTGCCAGCAGTTCCGTGGGGGGCCGAACGGCTATACAAGAGACCCAGTACTTC

v_call: TRBV27
d_call: TRBD1
clone_size: few
j_call: TRBJ1-2
cdr3_aa: CASRRTGGAGDYGYTF
cdr3_nt: TGTGCCAGCAGGAGGACAGGGGGCGCGGGGGACTATGGCTACACCTTC

v_call: TRBV28
d_call: NA
clone_size: many
j_call: TRBJ2-7
cdr3_aa: CASSSRDPNPYEQYF
cdr3_nt: TGTGCCAGCAGCTCCCGGGACCCGAACCCCTACGAGCAGTACTTC

v_call: TRBV7-9
d_call: NA
clone_size: NA
j_call: TRBJ2-5
cdr3_aa: CASGSRLFETQYF
cdr3_nt: TGTGCCAGCGGGAGCAGGCTGTTTGAGACCCAGTACTTC

v_call: TRBV4-2
d_call: NA
clone_size: many
j_call: TRBJ1-2
cdr3_aa: CASSQDPGRAVYGYTF
cdr3_nt: TGTGCCAGCAGCCAAGATCCAGGCAGGGCTGTCTATGGCTACACCTTC

v_call: TRBV27
d_call: NA
clone_size: many
j_call: TRBJ2-1
cdr3_aa: CASSAYRDSDQFF
cdr3_nt: TGTGCCAGCAGTGCGTACCGGGACTCCGACCAGTTCTTC

v_call: TRBV7-9
d_call: NA
clone_size: many
j_call: TRBJ2-7
cdr3_aa: CASQRTGGQYF
cdr3_nt: TGTGCCAGCCAGAGGACCGGCGGGCAGTACTTC

v_call: TRBV5-5
d_call: NA
clone_size: NA
j_call: TRBJ1-5
cdr3_aa: CASSLGPRDQPQHF
cdr3_nt: TGTGCCAGCAGCTTGGGGCCTAGAGACCAGCCCCAGCATTTT

v_call: TRBV6-1
d_call: NA
clone_size: NA
j_call: TRBJ2-3
cdr3_aa: CASSSLIIGEDTQYF
cdr3_nt: TGTGCCAGCAGTTCCCTCATCATAGGGGAAGATACGCAGTATTTT

v_call: TRBV6-5
d_call: NA
clone_size: many
j_call: TRBJ2-2
cdr3_aa: CASSYSRGPGELFF
cdr3_nt: TGTGCCAGCAGTTACTCGAGGGGTCCCGGGGAGCTGTTTTTT

v_call: TRBV6-2/TRBV6-3
d_call: NA
clone_size: many
j_call: TRBJ2-7
cdr3_aa: CASSYSVTPREQYF
cdr3_nt: TGTGCCAGCAGTTACTCAGTAACTCCCCGCGAGCAGTACTTC

v_call: TRBV27
d_call: NA
clone_size: many
j_call: TRBJ2-1
cdr3_aa: CASMSMYNEQFF
cdr3_nt: TGTGCCAGCATGTCCATGTACAATGAGCAGTTCTTC

v_call: TRBV30
d_call: NA
clone_size: many
j_call: TRBJ2-7
cdr3_aa: CAWSPGTYYEQYF
cdr3_nt: TGTGCCTGGAGTCCCGGGACCTACTACGAGCAGTACTTC

v_call: TRBV11-2
d_call: TRBD1
clone_size: many
j_call: TRBJ2-7
cdr3_aa: CASSMAGGPYEQYF
cdr3_nt: TGTGCCAGCAGCATGGCAGGGGGCCCCTACGAGCAGTACTTC

v_call: TRBV28
d_call: TRBD2
clone_size: many
j_call: TRBJ2-1
cdr3_aa: CASSSPGTSYNEQFF
cdr3_nt: TGTGCCAGCAGTTCGCCCGGGACTAGTTACAATGAGCAGTTCTTC

v_call: TRBV10-3
d_call: TRBD1
clone_size: NA
j_call: TRBJ2-1
cdr3_aa: CAISIGQAPSYNEQFF
cdr3_nt: TGTGCCATCAGTATTGGACAGGCACCCTCCTACAATGAGCAGTTCTTC

v_call: TRBV5-1
d_call: TRBD2
clone_size: many
j_call: TRBJ2-1
cdr3_aa: CASSQDGTSRSYNEQFF
cdr3_nt: TGCGCCAGCAGCCAAGACGGGACTAGCCGCTCCTACAATGAGCAGTTCTTC

v_call: TRBV4-2
d_call: TRBD2
clone_size: few
j_call: TRBJ2-7
cdr3_aa: CASSQEAAGGGEQYF
cdr3_nt: TGTGCCAGCAGCCAAGAGGCGGCGGGAGGGGGTGAGCAGTACTTC

v_call: TRBV5-1
d_call: TRBD1
clone_size: many
j_call: TRBJ2-7
cdr3_aa: CASSPIFSGGAAYEQYF
cdr3_nt: TGCGCCAGCAGCCCCATCTTTTCAGGGGGCGCGGCCTACGAGCAGTACTTC

v_call: TRBV19
d_call: NA
clone_size: NA
j_call: TRBJ1-5
cdr3_aa: CASNSRRVQDQPQHF
cdr3_nt: TGTGCCAGTAACTCTCGAAGGGTTCAGGATCAGCCCCAGCATTTT

v_call: TRBV2
d_call: TRBD1
clone_size: NA
j_call: TRBJ1-3
cdr3_aa: CASSDPGTGNGNTIYF
cdr3_nt: TGTGCCAGCAGTGATCCCGGGACAGGGAACGGAAACACCATATATTTT

v_call: TRBV9
d_call: TRBD2
clone_size: few
j_call: TRBJ2-2
cdr3_aa: CASSPRMVASGRVTNTGELFF
cdr3_nt: TGTGCCAGCAGCCCCCGCATGGTGGCTAGCGGGAGGGTCACGAACACCGGGGAGCTGTTTTTT

v_call: TRBV28
d_call: NA
clone_size: NA
j_call: TRBJ2-7
cdr3_aa: CATSDSEPGPSDEQYF
cdr3_nt: TGTGCCACCAGTGATTCCGAACCAGGGCCATCAGACGAGCAGTACTTC

v_call: TRBV6-1
d_call: TRBD1
clone_size: many
j_call: TRBJ2-7
cdr3_aa: CASRVQGASEQYF
cdr3_nt: TGTGCCAGCAGGGTGCAGGGGGCGAGCGAGCAGTACTTC

v_call: TRBV20-1
d_call: TRBD1
clone_size: few
j_call: TRBJ1-5
cdr3_aa: CSVGQGDQPQHF
cdr3_nt: TGCAGTGTGGGACAGGGGGATCAGCCCCAGCATTTT

v_call: TRBV27
d_call: NA
clone_size: NA
j_call: TRBJ1-5
cdr3_aa: CASSFGSGGAEQPQHF
cdr3_nt: TGTGCCAGCAGTTTTGGATCGGGGGGCGCAGAACAGCCCCAGCATTTT

v_call: TRBV28
d_call: NA
clone_size: many
j_call: TRBJ1-2
cdr3_aa: CASSSVFGGANYGYTF
cdr3_nt: TGTGCCAGCAGTTCGGTTTTCGGGGGAGCTAACTATGGCTACACCTTC

v_call: TRBV27
d_call: TRBD1
clone_size: few
j_call: TRBJ2-3
cdr3_aa: CASSLSTDRGTDTQYF
cdr3_nt: TGTGCCAGCAGTTTATCGACGGACAGGGGGACAGATACGCAGTATTTT

v_call: TRBV20-1
d_call: TRBD2
clone_size: many
j_call: TRBJ2-3
cdr3_aa: CSVGLSTDTQYF
cdr3_nt: TGCAGTGTGGGACTATCCACAGATACGCAGTATTTT